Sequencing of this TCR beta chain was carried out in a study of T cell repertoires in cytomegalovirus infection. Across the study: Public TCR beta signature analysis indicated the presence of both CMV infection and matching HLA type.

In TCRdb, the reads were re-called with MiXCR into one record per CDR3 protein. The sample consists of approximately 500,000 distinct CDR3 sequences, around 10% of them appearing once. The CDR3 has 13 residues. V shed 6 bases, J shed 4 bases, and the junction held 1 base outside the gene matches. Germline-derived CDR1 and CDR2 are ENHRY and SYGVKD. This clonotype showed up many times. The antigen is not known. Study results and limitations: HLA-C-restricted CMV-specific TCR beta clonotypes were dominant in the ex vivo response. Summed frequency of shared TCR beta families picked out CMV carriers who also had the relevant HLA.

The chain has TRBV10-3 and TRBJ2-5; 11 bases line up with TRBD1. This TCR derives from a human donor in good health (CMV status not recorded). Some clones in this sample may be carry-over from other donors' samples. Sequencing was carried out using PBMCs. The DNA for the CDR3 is TGTGCCATCAGAGGACAGGGGGCAGAGACCCAGTACTTC. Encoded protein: CAIRGQGAETQYF.